This TCR beta chain came from a study of T cell repertoires in cytomegalovirus infection. About the study: Signatures in public TCR beta sequences pointed to both CMV infection and matching HLA type. General study results and limits: HLA-C-restricted CMV clonotypes gave the most frequent clonotype in two of eight donors. CMV carriers with the relevant HLA were identified by cumulative public TCR beta family frequency.

Via MiXCR, TCRdb re-called the reads, giving one row per CDR3 protein. The sample holds about 530,000 distinct CDR3 sequences, 26% seen once. CDR1 and CDR2 (germline): SGHTA, FQGNSA. The CDR3 runs 13 residues. V lost 4 bases to trimming and J lost 8 bases; unmatched junction nucleotides: 6. This clonotype appeared many times. The antigen is undetermined. Sequenced sample: PBMCs. This chain uses TRBV7-2 with TRBJ2-3, with TRBD1 matching over 7 bases. This clonotype was sampled from a human donor in good health (CMV status not recorded). Some clones in this sample may be carry-over from other donors' samples. The chain's CDR3 is CASSSDRVGTQYF. In DNA form, the CDR3 reads TGTGCCAGCAGCTCCGACAGGGTCGGTACGCAGTATTTT. The complete variable domain, with remaining parts taken from reference TRBV7-2 and TRBJ2-3, reads GAGVSQSPSNKVTEKGKDVELRCDPISGHTALYWYRQSLGQGLEFLIYFQGNSAPDKSGLPSDRFSAERTGGSVSTLTIQRTQQEDSAVYLCASSSDRVGTQYFGPGTRLTVL.